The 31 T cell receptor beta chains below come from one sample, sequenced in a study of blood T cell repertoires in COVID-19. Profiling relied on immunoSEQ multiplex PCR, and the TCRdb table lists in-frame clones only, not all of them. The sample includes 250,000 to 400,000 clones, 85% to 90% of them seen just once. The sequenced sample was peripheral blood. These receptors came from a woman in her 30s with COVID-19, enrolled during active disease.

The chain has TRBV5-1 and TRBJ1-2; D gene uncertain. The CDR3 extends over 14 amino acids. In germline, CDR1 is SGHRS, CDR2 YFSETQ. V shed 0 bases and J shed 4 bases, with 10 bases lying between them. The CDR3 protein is CASSLGSQSYGYTF. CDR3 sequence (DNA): TGCGCCAGCAGCTTGGGATCTCAGTCCTATGGCTACACCTTC.

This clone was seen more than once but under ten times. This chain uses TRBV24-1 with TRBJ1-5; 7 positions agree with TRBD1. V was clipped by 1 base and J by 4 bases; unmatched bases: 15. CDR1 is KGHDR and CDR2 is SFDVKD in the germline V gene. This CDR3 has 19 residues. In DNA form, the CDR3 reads TGTGCCACCAGTGATTTCTATTACCTAGGACAGGCTGGGAATCAGCCCCAGCATTTT. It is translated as CATSDFYYLGQAGNQPQHF.

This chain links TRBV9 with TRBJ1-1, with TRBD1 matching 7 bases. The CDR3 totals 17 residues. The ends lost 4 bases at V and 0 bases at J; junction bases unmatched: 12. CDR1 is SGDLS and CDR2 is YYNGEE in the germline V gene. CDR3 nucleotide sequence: TGTGCCAGCAGCCCTCGATTAGGGGGCCACATGAACACTGAAGCTTTCTTT. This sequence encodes CASSPRLGGHMNTEAFF.

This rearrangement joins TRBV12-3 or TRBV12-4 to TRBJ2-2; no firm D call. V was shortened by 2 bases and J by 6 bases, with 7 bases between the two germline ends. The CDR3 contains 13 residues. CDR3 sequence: CASSLKLPGELFF. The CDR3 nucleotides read TGTGCCAGCAGTTTAAAACTACCCGGGGAGCTGTTTTTT.

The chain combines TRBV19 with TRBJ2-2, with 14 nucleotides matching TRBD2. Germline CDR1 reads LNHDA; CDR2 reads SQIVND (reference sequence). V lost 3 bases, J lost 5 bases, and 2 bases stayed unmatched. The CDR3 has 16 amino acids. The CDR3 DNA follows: TGTGCCAGTAGTATCCGACTAGCGGGAGGGACCGGGGAGCTGTTTTTT. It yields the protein CASSIRLAGGTGELFF.

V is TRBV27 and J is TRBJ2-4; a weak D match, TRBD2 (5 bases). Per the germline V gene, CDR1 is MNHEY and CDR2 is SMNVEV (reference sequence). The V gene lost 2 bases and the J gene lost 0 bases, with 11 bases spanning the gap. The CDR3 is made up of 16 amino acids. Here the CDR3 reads CASSLIGNLAKNIQYF. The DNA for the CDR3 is TGTGCCAGCAGTTTAATCGGGAACCTAGCCAAAAACATTCAGTACTTC.

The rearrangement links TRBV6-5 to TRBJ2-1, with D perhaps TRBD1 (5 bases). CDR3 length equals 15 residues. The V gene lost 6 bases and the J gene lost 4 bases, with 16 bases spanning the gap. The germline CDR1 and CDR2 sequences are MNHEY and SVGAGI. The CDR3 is CASRPDGQTYNEQFF. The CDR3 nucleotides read TGTGCCAGCAGACCGGACGGACAAACTTACAATGAGCAGTTCTTC.

The DNA for the CDR3 is TGTGCCAGTGGGACAGCCTACACCGGGGAGCTGTTTTTT. This sequence encodes CASGTAYTGELFF. The chain carries TRBV19 and TRBJ2-2; 7 nucleotides align to TRBD1. This CDR3 is 13 amino acids long. Looked up from germline, CDR1 is LNHDA and CDR2 is SQIVND (reference sequence). V lost 8 bases to trimming and J lost 3 bases; unmatched junction nucleotides: 3.

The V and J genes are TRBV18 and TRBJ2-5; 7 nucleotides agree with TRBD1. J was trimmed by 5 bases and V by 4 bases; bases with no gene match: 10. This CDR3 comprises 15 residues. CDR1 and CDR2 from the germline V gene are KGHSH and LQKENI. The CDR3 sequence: CASSLGTDGWETQYF. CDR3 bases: TGTGCCAGCTCACTAGGGACAGATGGTTGGGAGACCCAGTACTTC. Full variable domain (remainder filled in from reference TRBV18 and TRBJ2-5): NAGVMQNPRHLVRRRGQEARLRCSPMKGHSHVYWYRQLPEEGLKFMVYLQKENIIDESGMPKERFSAEFPKEGPSILRIQQVVRGDSAAYFCASSLGTDGWETQYFGPGTRLLVL.

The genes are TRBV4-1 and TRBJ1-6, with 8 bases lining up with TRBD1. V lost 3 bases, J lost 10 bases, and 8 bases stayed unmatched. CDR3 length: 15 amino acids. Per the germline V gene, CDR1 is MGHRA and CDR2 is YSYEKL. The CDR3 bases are TGCGCCAGCAGCCAGAGCCAGGGGGCCGGATCACCCCTCCACTTT. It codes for CASSQSQGAGSPLHF.

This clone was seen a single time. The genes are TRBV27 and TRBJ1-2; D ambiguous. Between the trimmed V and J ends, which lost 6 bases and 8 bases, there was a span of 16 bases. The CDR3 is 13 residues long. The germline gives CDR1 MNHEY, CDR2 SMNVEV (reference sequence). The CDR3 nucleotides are TGTGCCAGCAGGGACCCCGGGAGTAAGGGCTACACCTTC. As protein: CASRDPGSKGYTF.

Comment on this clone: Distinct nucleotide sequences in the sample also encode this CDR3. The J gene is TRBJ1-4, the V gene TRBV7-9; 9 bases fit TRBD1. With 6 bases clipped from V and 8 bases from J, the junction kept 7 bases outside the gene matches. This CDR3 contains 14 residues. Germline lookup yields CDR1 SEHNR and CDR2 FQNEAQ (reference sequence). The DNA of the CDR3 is TGTGCCAGCAGTCCCGGGACAGGGAGCGAAAAACTGTTTTTT. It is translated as CASSPGTGSEKLFF.

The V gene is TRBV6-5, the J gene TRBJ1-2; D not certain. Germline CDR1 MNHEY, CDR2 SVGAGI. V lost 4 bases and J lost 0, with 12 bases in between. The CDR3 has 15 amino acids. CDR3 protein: CASSSPGWANYGYTF. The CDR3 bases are TGTGCCAGCAGTTCGCCGGGGTGGGCTAACTATGGCTACACCTTC.

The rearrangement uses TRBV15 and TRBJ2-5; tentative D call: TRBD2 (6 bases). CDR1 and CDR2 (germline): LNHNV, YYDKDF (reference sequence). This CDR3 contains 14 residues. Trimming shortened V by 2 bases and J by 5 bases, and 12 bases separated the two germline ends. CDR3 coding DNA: TGTGCCACCAGCAGATTCGGGAGATTGGAGACCCAGTACTTC. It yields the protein CATSRFGRLETQYF.

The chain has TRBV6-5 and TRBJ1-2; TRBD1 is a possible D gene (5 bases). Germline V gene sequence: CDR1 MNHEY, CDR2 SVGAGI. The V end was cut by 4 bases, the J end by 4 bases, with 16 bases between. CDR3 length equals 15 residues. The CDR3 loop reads CASSFGGGGGYGYTF. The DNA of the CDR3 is TGTGCCAGCAGTTTCGGTGGGGGGGGAGGCTATGGCTACACCTTC.

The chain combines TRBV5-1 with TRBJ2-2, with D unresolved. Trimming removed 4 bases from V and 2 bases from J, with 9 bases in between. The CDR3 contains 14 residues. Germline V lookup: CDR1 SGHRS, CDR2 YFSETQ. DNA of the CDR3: TGCGCCAGCAGCGCACAGATAAACACCGGGGAGCTGTTTTTT. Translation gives CASSAQINTGELFF. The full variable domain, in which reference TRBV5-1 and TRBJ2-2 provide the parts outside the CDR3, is KAGVTQTPRYLIKTRGQQVTLSCSPISGHRSVSWYQQTPGQGLQFLFEYFSETQRNKGNFPGRFSGRQFSNSRSEMNVSTLELGDSALYLCASSAQINTGELFFGEGSRLTVL.

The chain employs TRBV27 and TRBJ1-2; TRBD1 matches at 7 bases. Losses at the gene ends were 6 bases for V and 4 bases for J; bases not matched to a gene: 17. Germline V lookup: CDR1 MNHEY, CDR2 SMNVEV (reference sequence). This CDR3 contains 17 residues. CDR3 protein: CASSPVGVTGVLYGYTF. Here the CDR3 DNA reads TGTGCCAGCAGCCCAGTAGGGGTAACAGGGGTTCTCTATGGCTACACCTTC.

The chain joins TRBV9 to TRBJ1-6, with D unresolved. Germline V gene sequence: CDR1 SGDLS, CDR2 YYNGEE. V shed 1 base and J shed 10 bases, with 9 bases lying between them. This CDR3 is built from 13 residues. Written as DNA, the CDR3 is TGTGCCAGCAGCGTACACGGGGAATCACCCCTCCACTTT. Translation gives CASSVHGESPLHF.

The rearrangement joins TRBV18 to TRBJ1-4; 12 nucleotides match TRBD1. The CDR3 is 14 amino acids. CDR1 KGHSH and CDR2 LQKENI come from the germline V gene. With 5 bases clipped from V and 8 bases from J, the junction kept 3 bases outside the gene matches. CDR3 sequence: CASSAGTGGEKLFF. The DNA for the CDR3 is TGTGCCAGCTCAGCCGGGACAGGGGGCGAAAAACTGTTTTTT.

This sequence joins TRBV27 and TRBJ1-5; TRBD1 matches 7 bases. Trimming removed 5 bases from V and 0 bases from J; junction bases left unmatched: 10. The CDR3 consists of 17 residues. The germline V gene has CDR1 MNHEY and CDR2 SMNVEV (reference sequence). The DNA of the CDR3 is TGTGCCAGCAGTATGAGGGGGCTTACTTCTAGCAATCAGCCCCAGCATTTT. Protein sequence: CASSMRGLTSSNQPQHF.

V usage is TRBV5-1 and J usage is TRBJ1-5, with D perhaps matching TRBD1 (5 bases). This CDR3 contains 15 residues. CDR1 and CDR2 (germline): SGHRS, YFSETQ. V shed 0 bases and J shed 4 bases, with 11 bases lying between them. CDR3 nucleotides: TGCGCCAGCAGCTTGGATGGACAAATGAATCAGCCCCAGCATTTT. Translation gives CASSLDGQMNQPQHF. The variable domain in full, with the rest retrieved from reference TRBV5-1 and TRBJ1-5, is KAGVTQTPRYLIKTRGQQVTLSCSPISGHRSVSWYQQTPGQGLQFLFEYFSETQRNKGNFPGRFSGRQFSNSRSEMNVSTLELGDSALYLCASSLDGQMNQPQHFGDGTRLSIL.

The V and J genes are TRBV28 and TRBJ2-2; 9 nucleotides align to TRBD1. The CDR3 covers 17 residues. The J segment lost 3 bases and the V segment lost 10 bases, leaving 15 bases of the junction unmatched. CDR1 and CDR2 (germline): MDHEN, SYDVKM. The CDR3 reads CATPSPGTGSHTGELFF. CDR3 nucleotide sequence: TGTGCCACCCCTTCCCCCGGGACAGGGTCGCACACCGGGGAGCTGTTTTTT. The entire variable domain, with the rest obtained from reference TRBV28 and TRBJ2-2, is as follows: DVKVTQSSRYLVKRTGEKVFLECVQDMDHENMFWYRQDPGLGLRLIYFSYDVKMKEKGDIPEGYSVSREKKERFSLILESASTNQTSMYLCATPSPGTGSHTGELFFGEGSRLTVL.

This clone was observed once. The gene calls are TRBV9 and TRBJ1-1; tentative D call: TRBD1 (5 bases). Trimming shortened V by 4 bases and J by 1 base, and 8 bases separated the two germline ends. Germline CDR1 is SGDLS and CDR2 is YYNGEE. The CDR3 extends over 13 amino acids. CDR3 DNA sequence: TGTGCCAGCAGCCGGGGGACGAACACTGAAGCTTTCTTT. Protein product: CASSRGTNTEAFF.

CDR3 loop: CASSVDRYTQYF. The CDR3 DNA reads as TGTGCCAGCAGCGTAGACCGGTATACGCAGTATTTT. This chain connects TRBV9 to TRBJ2-3; D gene unclear. Trimming removed 0 bases from V and 7 bases from J, with 6 bases in between. CDR1 and CDR2 (germline): SGDLS, YYNGEE. The CDR3 has 12 amino acids.

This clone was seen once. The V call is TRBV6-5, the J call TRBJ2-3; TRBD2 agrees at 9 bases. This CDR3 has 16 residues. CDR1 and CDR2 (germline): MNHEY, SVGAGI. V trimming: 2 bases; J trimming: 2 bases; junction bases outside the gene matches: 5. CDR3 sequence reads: CASSYGSGRNTDTQYF. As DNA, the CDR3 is TGTGCCAGCAGTTACGGGAGCGGGAGGAACACAGATACGCAGTATTTT.

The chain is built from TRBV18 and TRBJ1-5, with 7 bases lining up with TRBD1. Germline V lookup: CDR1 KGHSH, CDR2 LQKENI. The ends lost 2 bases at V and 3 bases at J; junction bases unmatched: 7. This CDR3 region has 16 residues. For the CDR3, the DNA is TGTGCCAGCTCACCAAACCCAGGGGGTTCCAATCAGCCCCAGCATTTT. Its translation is CASSPNPGGSNQPQHF.

The CDR3 DNA follows: TGTGCCAGCAGCTTCCCGGGACAGTATGGTCTCACCTACAATGAGCAGTTCTTC. Amino acids: CASSFPGQYGLTYNEQFF. V is TRBV5-4 and J is TRBJ2-1; TRBD1 agrees at 7 bases. Trimming took 2 bases from V and 2 from J; bases not matched to a gene: 13. The CDR3 totals 18 residues. Looked up from germline, CDR1 is SGHNT and CDR2 is YYREEE (reference sequence). Variable domain in full (rest from reference TRBV5-4 and TRBJ2-1): ETGVTQSPTHLIKTRGQQVTLRCSSQSGHNTVSWYQQALGQGPQFIFQYYREEENGRGNFPPRFSGLQFPNYSSELNVNALELDDSALYLCASSFPGQYGLTYNEQFFGPGTRLTVL.

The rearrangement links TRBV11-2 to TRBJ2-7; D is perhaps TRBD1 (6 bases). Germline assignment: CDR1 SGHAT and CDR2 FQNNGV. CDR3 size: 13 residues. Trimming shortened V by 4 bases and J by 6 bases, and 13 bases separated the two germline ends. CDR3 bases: TGTGCCAGCAGCTCACAGGGACCGGGCGAGCAGTACTTC. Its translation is CASSSQGPGEQYF.

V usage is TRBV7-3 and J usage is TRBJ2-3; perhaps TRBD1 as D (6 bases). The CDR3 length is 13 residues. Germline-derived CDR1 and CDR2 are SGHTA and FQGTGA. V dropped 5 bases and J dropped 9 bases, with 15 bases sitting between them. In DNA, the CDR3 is TGTGCCAGCAGCGTTAACAGGGCACAGACGCAGTATTTT. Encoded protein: CASSVNRAQTQYF.

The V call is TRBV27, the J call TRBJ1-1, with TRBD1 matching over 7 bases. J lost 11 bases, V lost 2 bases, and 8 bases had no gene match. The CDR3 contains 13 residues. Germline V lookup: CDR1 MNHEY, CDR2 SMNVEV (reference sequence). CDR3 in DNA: TGTGCCAGCAGTTTACCAGACAGGGTGGGGGCTTTCTTT. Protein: CASSLPDRVGAFF.

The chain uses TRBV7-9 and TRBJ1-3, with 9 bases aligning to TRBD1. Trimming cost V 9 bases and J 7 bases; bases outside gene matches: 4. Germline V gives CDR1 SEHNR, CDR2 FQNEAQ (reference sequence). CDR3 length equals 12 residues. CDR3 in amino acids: CASGTGLNTIYF. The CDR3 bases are TGTGCCAGTGGGACAGGGCTGAACACCATATATTTT.